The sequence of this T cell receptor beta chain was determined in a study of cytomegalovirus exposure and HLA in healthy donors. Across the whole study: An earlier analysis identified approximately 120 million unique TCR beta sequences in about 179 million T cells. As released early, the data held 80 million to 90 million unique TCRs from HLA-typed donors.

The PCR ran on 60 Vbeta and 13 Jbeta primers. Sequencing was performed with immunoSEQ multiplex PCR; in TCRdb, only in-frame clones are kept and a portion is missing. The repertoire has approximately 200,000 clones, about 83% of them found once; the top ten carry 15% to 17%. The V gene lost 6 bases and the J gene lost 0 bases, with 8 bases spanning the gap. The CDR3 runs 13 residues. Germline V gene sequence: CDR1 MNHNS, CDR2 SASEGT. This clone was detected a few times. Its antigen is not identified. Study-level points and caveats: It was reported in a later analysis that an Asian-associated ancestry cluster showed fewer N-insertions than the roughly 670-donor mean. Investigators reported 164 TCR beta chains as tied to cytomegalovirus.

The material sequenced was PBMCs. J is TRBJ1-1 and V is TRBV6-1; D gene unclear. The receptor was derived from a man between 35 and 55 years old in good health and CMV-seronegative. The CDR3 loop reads CASRGSLNTEAFF. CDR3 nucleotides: TGTGCCAGCAGGGGCAGCCTGAACACTGAAGCTTTCTTT.